These 3 T cell receptor beta chains share one sample of origin, sequenced in a study of blood T cell repertoires in COVID-19. Repertoires were generated with immunoSEQ multiplex PCR, while TCRdb's copy carries only in-frame clones and drops some. The top ten hold about 1.7% of the sample, which has fewer than 350,000 clones, 90% seen once. Sample: PBMCs or T cells enriched from blood (not recorded which). The receptors here all came from a woman aged 18 to 35 with acute COVID-19.

With regard to this clone: This same CDR3 is encoded by further DNA sequences in the sample. The genes are TRBV5-1 and TRBJ2-7; 9 nucleotides line up with TRBD1. V gave up 3 bases and J gave up 4 bases; unmatched junction bases: 5. The CDR3 is 14 amino acids. CDR1 is SGHRS, CDR2 YFSETQ, per germline. CDR3 amino acids: CASSSGTGTYEQYF. CDR3 sequence (DNA): TGCGCCAGCAGCTCCGGGACAGGGACGTACGAGCAGTACTTC.

The V gene is TRBV4-2, the J gene TRBJ2-1; 9 positions match TRBD2. In germline, CDR1 is LGHNA, CDR2 YNFKEQ. Trimming at V came to 3 bases and at J to 5 bases, leaving 8 bases not matched to a gene. The CDR3 is 16 residues long. The CDR3, as DNA: TGTGCCAGCAGCCAGAGAAGCGGGAGGATGCACAATGAGCAGTTCTTC. Encoded protein: CASSQRSGRMHNEQFF.

The chain has TRBV6-2 or TRBV6-3 and TRBJ1-5, with D possibly being TRBD1 (5 bases). This CDR3 has 17 amino acids. The germline V gene encodes CDR1 MNHEY and CDR2 SVGEGT. The germline V and J ends were trimmed by 2 bases and 4 bases, with 18 bases remaining between them. DNA for the CDR3: TGTGCCAGCAGTTACGGGGCCGGGGGATCGGATAATCAGCCCCAGCATTTT. Protein product: CASSYGAGGSDNQPQHF.